The rows below give T cell receptor beta chains drawn from one sample of a study of blood T cell repertoires in COVID-19. TCRdb keeps only in-frame clones here, not all; method: immunoSEQ multiplex PCR. Found here are about 130,000 clones, around 81% of them singletons; the top ten hold about 8.4%. The source material was peripheral blood. The receptors here all came from a woman aged 55 to 70 with active or convalescent COVID-19. Both conserved end residues are part of each CDR3. Each record gives: V gene, J gene, clone size, D gene, CDR3 DNA, CDR3 protein. A D gene is named only where the DNA matches it firmly. Size tells how often a clone was seen (once, few, many) or the class of an expanded clone, and some rows leave it out.

v_gene: TRBV28; j_gene: TRBJ2-2; abundance: .; d_gene: .; CDR3nt: TGTGCCAGCACCTGGGGAGGGAACACCGGGGAGCTGTTTTTT; CDR3aa: CASTWGGNTGELFF
v_gene: TRBV18; j_gene: TRBJ2-3; abundance: .; d_gene: .; CDR3nt: TGTGCCAGCTCAAATCGACAGGCTTCAGATACGCAGTATTTT; CDR3aa: CASSNRQASDTQYF
v_gene: TRBV2; j_gene: TRBJ2-1; abundance: .; d_gene: .; CDR3nt: TGTGCCAGCAGACTCCCTCAGGGATACAATGAGCAGTTCTTC; CDR3aa: CASRLPQGYNEQFF
v_gene: TRBV5-4; j_gene: TRBJ1-1; abundance: .; d_gene: .; CDR3nt: TGTGCCAGCAGCTTGAGTCAGGGTGAAGCTTTCTTT; CDR3aa: CASSLSQGEAFF
v_gene: TRBV4-3; j_gene: TRBJ2-1; abundance: .; d_gene: .; CDR3nt: TGCGCCAGCAGCCAAGATCTCCGGGACTCCTACAATGAGCAGTTCTTC; CDR3aa: CASSQDLRDSYNEQFF
v_gene: TRBV19; j_gene: TRBJ1-1; abundance: .; d_gene: TRBD1; CDR3nt: TGTGCCAGTAGTATAGACTCTGGACAGGGGACTGAAGCTTTCTTT; CDR3aa: CASSIDSGQGTEAFF
v_gene: TRBV6-6; j_gene: TRBJ1-1; abundance: .; d_gene: .; CDR3nt: TGTGCCAGCAGTTACTCGAATCTGGCAGGGGAAGCTTTCTTT; CDR3aa: CASSYSNLAGEAFF
v_gene: TRBV28; j_gene: TRBJ2-5; abundance: .; d_gene: .; CDR3nt: TGTGCCAGCAGGCCCCAGGGGGGGACAGGGACCCAGTACTTC; CDR3aa: CASRPQGGTGTQYF
v_gene: TRBV5-1; j_gene: TRBJ2-5; abundance: .; d_gene: .; CDR3nt: TGCGCCAGCAGCTTGGAGGGGGAGACCCAGTACTTC; CDR3aa: CASSLEGETQYF
v_gene: TRBV7-9; j_gene: TRBJ2-2; abundance: few; d_gene: .; CDR3nt: TGTGCCAGCAGCTTAATCTATGCCCACACCGGGGAGCTGTTTTTT; CDR3aa: CASSLIYAHTGELFF
v_gene: TRBV9; j_gene: TRBJ2-7; abundance: .; d_gene: TRBD2; CDR3nt: TGTGCCAGCAGCGTAGCCCCTAGCGGGAGGCTTAGCTCCTACGAGCAGTACTTC; CDR3aa: CASSVAPSGRLSSYEQYF
v_gene: TRBV6-4; j_gene: TRBJ2-2; abundance: .; d_gene: .; CDR3nt: TGTGCCAGCAGTGACTCGTACCGGGGCACCGGGGAGCTGTTTTTT; CDR3aa: CASSDSYRGTGELFF
v_gene: TRBV2; j_gene: TRBJ1-2; abundance: .; d_gene: TRBD1; CDR3nt: TGTGCCAGCAATTACGGGGGACAGACCGTATATGGCTACACCTTC; CDR3aa: CASNYGGQTVYGYTF
v_gene: TRBV7-6; j_gene: TRBJ2-3; abundance: once; d_gene: TRBD1; CDR3nt: TGTGCCAGCGGCACGGGACAGGGCACAGATACGCAGTATTTT; CDR3aa: CASGTGQGTDTQYF
v_gene: TRBV27; j_gene: TRBJ1-1; abundance: .; d_gene: .; CDR3nt: TGTGCCAGCAGTATAGTAGGGGCTCGAACTGAAGCTTTCTTT; CDR3aa: CASSIVGARTEAFF
v_gene: TRBV27; j_gene: TRBJ2-4; abundance: few; d_gene: TRBD1; CDR3nt: TGTGCCAGCAGTGTAACAGGGGGCGTAAGGAACATTCAGTACTTC; CDR3aa: CASSVTGGVRNIQYF
v_gene: TRBV10-3; j_gene: TRBJ1-3; abundance: .; d_gene: TRBD1; CDR3nt: TGTGCAACCAGGGGGTCTGGAAACACCATATATTTT; CDR3aa: CATRGSGNTIYF
v_gene: TRBV5-5; j_gene: TRBJ1-5; abundance: few; d_gene: .; CDR3nt: TGTGCCAGCAGCTTGACCACATTCAGGGCCCAGCATTTT; CDR3aa: CASSLTTFRAQHF
v_gene: TRBV30; j_gene: TRBJ2-1; abundance: .; d_gene: TRBD2; CDR3nt: TGTGCCTGGAGCTCAGCGGGAGGGCCTAGGAATGAGCAGTTCTTC; CDR3aa: CAWSSAGGPRNEQFF
v_gene: TRBV4-1; j_gene: TRBJ2-1; abundance: few; d_gene: TRBD2; CDR3nt: TGCGCCAGCAGCCAGTTCGGGGGGGCGGATTCCGTGGGTGAGCAGTTCTTC; CDR3aa: CASSQFGGADSVGEQFF
v_gene: TRBV7-3; j_gene: TRBJ1-3; abundance: .; d_gene: .; CDR3nt: TGTGCCAGCAGCCGGGACAACGGGGACGGAAACACCATATATTTT; CDR3aa: CASSRDNGDGNTIYF
v_gene: TRBV6-5; j_gene: TRBJ2-5; abundance: .; d_gene: .; CDR3nt: TGTGCCAGCAGGTCCGCTTTGGGGCTTGGTGAGACCCAGTACTTC; CDR3aa: CASRSALGLGETQYF
v_gene: TRBV28; j_gene: TRBJ2-2; abundance: .; d_gene: .; CDR3nt: TGTGCCAGCAGGGGGGGAGATCCCGGGGAGCTGTTTTTT; CDR3aa: CASRGGDPGELFF
v_gene: TRBV27; j_gene: TRBJ2-1; abundance: .; d_gene: TRBD2; CDR3nt: TGTGCCAGCAGTCCGGGACTAGCGGGGCACAATGAGCAGTTCTTC; CDR3aa: CASSPGLAGHNEQFF
v_gene: TRBV28; j_gene: TRBJ1-2; abundance: .; d_gene: .; CDR3nt: TGTGCCAGCAGTTTATCTTCTGGACATAATGGCTACACCTTC; CDR3aa: CASSLSSGHNGYTF
v_gene: TRBV3-1/TRBV3-2; j_gene: TRBJ2-1; abundance: .; d_gene: TRBD2; CDR3nt: TGTGCCAGCAGCCATTCATTTAGCGGGAGTAGGGATGAGCAGTTCTTC; CDR3aa: CASSHSFSGSRDEQFF
v_gene: TRBV20-1; j_gene: TRBJ1-1; abundance: .; d_gene: .; CDR3nt: TGCAGTGCTACTATGAACACTGAAGCTTTCTTT; CDR3aa: CSATMNTEAFF
v_gene: TRBV6-1; j_gene: TRBJ2-5; abundance: .; d_gene: TRBD1; CDR3nt: TGTGCCAGCAGTGCCGGGACAGGGGCTCGGGCAGAGACCCAGTACTTC; CDR3aa: CASSAGTGARAETQYF
v_gene: TRBV5-1; j_gene: TRBJ1-2; abundance: few; d_gene: .; CDR3nt: TGCGCCAGCAGCTCAGGCGGGGGAAACTATGGCTACACCTTC; CDR3aa: CASSSGGGNYGYTF
v_gene: TRBV5-5; j_gene: TRBJ1-5; abundance: .; d_gene: .; CDR3nt: TGTGCCAGCAGCTTGGTGGCGGGGCAGCCCCAGCATTTT; CDR3aa: CASSLVAGQPQHF
v_gene: TRBV6-5; j_gene: TRBJ1-2; abundance: .; d_gene: .; CDR3nt: TGTGCCAGCAGTTACAGGGGCGGTGGACCGGCCTATGGCTACACCTTC; CDR3aa: CASSYRGGGPAYGYTF
v_gene: TRBV3-1/TRBV3-2; j_gene: TRBJ1-6; abundance: .; d_gene: .; CDR3nt: TGTGCCAGCAGCCAAGAATTCGTAGGGGTAGGTTCAAGGTCACCCCTCCACTTT; CDR3aa: CASSQEFVGVGSRSPLHF
v_gene: TRBV6-5; j_gene: TRBJ1-2; abundance: .; d_gene: .; CDR3nt: TGTGCCAGCAATCCTACAGGGAGAGGCTATGGCTACACCTTC; CDR3aa: CASNPTGRGYGYTF
v_gene: TRBV7-2; j_gene: TRBJ2-7; abundance: .; d_gene: TRBD2; CDR3nt: TGTGCCAGCAGCCTTAGCGGGAGGGACCCCTACGAGCAGTACTTC; CDR3aa: CASSLSGRDPYEQYF
v_gene: TRBV5-1; j_gene: TRBJ1-6; abundance: .; d_gene: .; CDR3nt: TGCGCCAGCAGCGCGTTACCGGGACAAGATAATTCACCCCTCCACTTT; CDR3aa: CASSALPGQDNSPLHF
v_gene: TRBV3-1/TRBV3-2; j_gene: TRBJ2-3; abundance: .; d_gene: .; CDR3nt: TGTGCCAGCAGCCAAGATCGCGGGGCGCTCACAGATACGCAGTATTTT; CDR3aa: CASSQDRGALTDTQYF
v_gene: TRBV5-1; j_gene: TRBJ2-3; abundance: .; d_gene: TRBD1; CDR3nt: TGCGCCAGCAGCAGCTCCGGGACAGGGACTGGCACAGATACGCAGTATTTT; CDR3aa: CASSSSGTGTGTDTQYF
v_gene: TRBV6-5; j_gene: TRBJ1-2; abundance: .; d_gene: TRBD1; CDR3nt: TGTGCCAGCAGTCCGGACAGGGGGTTTAGCTACACCTTC; CDR3aa: CASSPDRGFSYTF
v_gene: TRBV7-2; j_gene: TRBJ2-1; abundance: .; d_gene: .; CDR3nt: TGTGCCAGCGGGGCTAGGCTTGAGCAGTTCTTC; CDR3aa: CASGARLEQFF
v_gene: TRBV5-1; j_gene: TRBJ2-2; abundance: .; d_gene: TRBD1; CDR3nt: TGCGCCAGCAGCTTGACGGGACAGGGGGTAAATTCCGGGGAGCTGTTTTTT; CDR3aa: CASSLTGQGVNSGELFF
v_gene: TRBV28; j_gene: TRBJ2-3; abundance: .; d_gene: .; CDR3nt: TGTGCCAGCAGTTTAGAGGCAAAAGCGCAGTATTTT; CDR3aa: CASSLEAKAQYF
v_gene: TRBV4-2; j_gene: TRBJ2-6; abundance: once; d_gene: TRBD2; CDR3nt: TGTGCCAGCAGCCCGGAGCTAGCGGGGGGGCTTGGGGCCAACGTCCTGACTTTC; CDR3aa: CASSPELAGGLGANVLTF
v_gene: TRBV4-1; j_gene: TRBJ1-2; abundance: .; d_gene: .; CDR3nt: TGCGCCAGCAGCCAAGATAATGTGCAGGCATGGAATGGCTACACCTTC; CDR3aa: CASSQDNVQAWNGYTF
v_gene: TRBV7-9; j_gene: TRBJ1-3; abundance: .; d_gene: .; CDR3nt: TGTGCCAGCAGCTCCCTGCAGTTGGGAAACACCATATATTTT; CDR3aa: CASSSLQLGNTIYF
v_gene: TRBV28; j_gene: TRBJ2-5; abundance: .; d_gene: TRBD2; CDR3nt: TGTGCCAGCAGGCCCGCCGGGACTAGCGGGGGGACGGGGACCCAGTACTTC; CDR3aa: CASRPAGTSGGTGTQYF
v_gene: TRBV4-2; j_gene: TRBJ2-1; abundance: .; d_gene: TRBD2; CDR3nt: TGTGCCAGCAGCCCAGGACTAGCGGGAGTTTATGAGCAGTTCTTC; CDR3aa: CASSPGLAGVYEQFF
v_gene: TRBV3-1/TRBV3-2; j_gene: TRBJ1-2; abundance: .; d_gene: .; CDR3nt: TGTGCCAGCAGCCAAGCCAGGGGATTAGGGGGCTACACCTTC; CDR3aa: CASSQARGLGGYTF
v_gene: TRBV3-1/TRBV3-2; j_gene: TRBJ1-3; abundance: .; d_gene: .; CDR3nt: TGTGCCAGCAGCCAAGGACAATCTGGAAACACCATATATTTT; CDR3aa: CASSQGQSGNTIYF
v_gene: TRBV2; j_gene: TRBJ1-6; abundance: .; d_gene: TRBD1; CDR3nt: TGTGCCAGCAGTGACCGGGACAGGGAAGTTTCACCCCTCCACTTT; CDR3aa: CASSDRDREVSPLHF
v_gene: TRBV2; j_gene: TRBJ2-7; abundance: .; d_gene: TRBD2; CDR3nt: TGTGCCAGCAGGGTTTTGGAGGGACTAGCGGGAGAGCAGTACTTC; CDR3aa: CASRVLEGLAGEQYF
v_gene: TRBV7-8; j_gene: TRBJ2-1; abundance: .; d_gene: TRBD2; CDR3nt: TGTGCCAGCAGCTTAGGAAGCGGGAGGGCCAGGAATGAGCAGTTCTTC; CDR3aa: CASSLGSGRARNEQFF
v_gene: TRBV24-1; j_gene: TRBJ1-4; abundance: .; d_gene: TRBD1; CDR3nt: TGTGCCACCAGTGATGCCAAACAGGGGTTTAATGAAAAACTGTTTTTT; CDR3aa: CATSDAKQGFNEKLFF
v_gene: TRBV7-9; j_gene: TRBJ1-1; abundance: once; d_gene: .; CDR3nt: TGTGCCAGCAGAAAAAACGGGGAGAACACTGAAGCTTTCTTT; CDR3aa: CASRKNGENTEAFF
v_gene: TRBV29-1; j_gene: TRBJ1-3; abundance: .; d_gene: .; CDR3nt: TGCAGCGTTGATGGCCGGAGCTCTGGAAACACCATATATTTT; CDR3aa: CSVDGRSSGNTIYF
v_gene: TRBV11-2; j_gene: TRBJ2-3; abundance: .; d_gene: TRBD2; CDR3nt: TGTGCCAGCAGCCCCCGGGGGCGGGGGGGCACAGATACGCAGTATTTT; CDR3aa: CASSPRGRGGTDTQYF
v_gene: TRBV5-1; j_gene: TRBJ2-2; abundance: .; d_gene: .; CDR3nt: TGCGCCAGCAGTTACCGGGGATCCACCGGGGAGCTGTTTTTT; CDR3aa: CASSYRGSTGELFF
v_gene: TRBV7-2; j_gene: TRBJ1-5; abundance: once; d_gene: .; CDR3nt: TGTGCCAGCAGCTTAGTGGGACACTCCAATCAGCCCCAGCATTTT; CDR3aa: CASSLVGHSNQPQHF
v_gene: TRBV7-9; j_gene: TRBJ2-1; abundance: .; d_gene: .; CDR3nt: TGTGCCAGCGGCCAGGGGGGAGCCGTCAATGAGCAGTTCTTC; CDR3aa: CASGQGGAVNEQFF
v_gene: TRBV5-1; j_gene: TRBJ1-4; abundance: .; d_gene: .; CDR3nt: TGCGCCAGCAGCATGACAGGAGATAATGAAAAACTGTTTTTT; CDR3aa: CASSMTGDNEKLFF